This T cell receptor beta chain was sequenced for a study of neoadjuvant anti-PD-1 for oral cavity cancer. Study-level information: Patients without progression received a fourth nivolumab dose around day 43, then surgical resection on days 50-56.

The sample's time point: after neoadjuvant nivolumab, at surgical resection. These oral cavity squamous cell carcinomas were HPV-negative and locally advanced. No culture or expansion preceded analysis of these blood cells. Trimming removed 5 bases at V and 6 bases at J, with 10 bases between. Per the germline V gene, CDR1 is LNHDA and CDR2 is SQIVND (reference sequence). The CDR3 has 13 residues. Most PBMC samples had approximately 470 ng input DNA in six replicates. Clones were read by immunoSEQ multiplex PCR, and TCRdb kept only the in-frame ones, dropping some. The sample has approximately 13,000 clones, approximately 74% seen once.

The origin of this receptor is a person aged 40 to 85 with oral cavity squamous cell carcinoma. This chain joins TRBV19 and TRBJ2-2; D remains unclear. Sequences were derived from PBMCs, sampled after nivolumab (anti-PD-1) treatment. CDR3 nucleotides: TGTGCCAGTAGTCTGGCTACGCCCGGGGAGCTGTTTTTT. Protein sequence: CASSLATPGELFF.